This T cell receptor (beta chain) was identified during a study of T-cell memory formation after mild COVID-19. This clonotype appeared a single time. MiXCR, applied by TCRdb to the 5' RACE reads, yields one record per CDR3 protein. Among under 150,000 distinct CDR3 sequences listed, about 20% were seen once. This CDR3 region has 16 residues. Germline V gene lookup returns CDR1 MNHEY and CDR2 SVGEGT. The V gene lost 0 bases and the J gene lost 4 bases, with 13 bases spanning the gap. The origin of this receptor is a man younger than 35 who had mild COVID-19 (a few samples of this study predate the infection). Cell type and time point are not known. The chain has TRBV6-2 or TRBV6-3 and TRBJ2-1; tentatively, D is TRBD1 or TRBD2 (5 bases each). Material: PBMCs or a T cell subset sorted from them (not recorded which). Here the CDR3 reads CASSYSRDQKYNEQFF. In DNA form, the CDR3 reads TGTGCCAGCAGTTACTCGAGGGACCAGAAATACAATGAGCAGTTCTTC.